This entry lists 9 T cell receptor beta chains sequenced from one sample in a study of regulatory T cells in long-lasting Graves disease. CDR3 regions were amplified by Arm-PCR using iRepertoire HTBI primers to build TCR beta libraries. TCRdb analysed the multiplex PCR reads with MiXCR anew, one entry per CDR3 protein. The data hold roughly 510,000 distinct CDR3 sequences, with 15% to 20% observed a single time. Time point here: newly diagnosed GD, antithyroid drugs for less than 3 months. There was RNA extracted from PBMCs, and the TCR library was made from it. These data are also associated with another study on T cells in Graves' hyperthyroidism and ophthalmopathy.

Source: peripheral blood mononuclear cells (PBMCs), taken at new diagnosis, from a patient treated with antithyroid drugs. The receptors here all came from a man aged 18 to 29 with Graves disease.

J is TRBJ1-1 and V is TRBV6-5, with D unresolved. Trimming stripped 2 bases from V and 7 bases from J, with 17 bases between. CDR3 length equals 15 residues. Germline V gene sequence: CDR1 MNHEY, CDR2 SVGAGI. The CDR3 loop reads CASSYPRGGINEAFF. CDR3 DNA: TGTGCCAGCAGTTACCCTCGGGGTGGGATTAATGAAGCTTTCTTT.

The chain uses TRBV7-8 and TRBJ1-3; D is unresolved. Trimming took 5 bases from V and 0 from J, leaving 14 bases between them. The germline CDR1 and CDR2 sequences are SGHVS and FQNEAQ. The CDR3 extends over 16 amino acids. CDR3 sequence (DNA): TGTGCCAGCAGCCCATCCCCGTTGAGCTCTGGAAACACCATATATTTT. Translated, it gives CASSPSPLSSGNTIYF.

This clonotype was observed at least ten times. The gene calls are TRBV11-2 and TRBJ2-3, with 8 nucleotides matching TRBD1. CDR3 size: 17 residues. Trimming cost V 5 bases and J 0 bases; bases outside gene matches: 10. Germline loops: CDR1 SGHAT, CDR2 FQNNGV. The CDR3 loop is CASSRRTGPTSTDTQYF. The CDR3 DNA reads as TGTGCCAGCAGCCGGCGGACAGGGCCAACTAGCACAGATACGCAGTATTTT.

In this sample, this clonotype turned up many times. The chain employs TRBV11-2 and TRBJ1-1; 9 bases line up with TRBD1. The CDR3 runs to 17 residues. Unmatched junction bases numbered 10, after V lost 1 base and J lost 4 bases. In germline, CDR1 is SGHAT, CDR2 FQNNGV. The CDR3 protein is CASSLGWTGESSTEAFF. For the CDR3, the DNA is TGTGCCAGCAGCTTAGGCTGGACAGGGGAGTCAAGCACTGAAGCTTTCTTT.

This clonotype was seen only a few times. Written as DNA, the CDR3 is TGCGCCAGCAGCGCGAACAGGGGACAAGAGACCCAGTACTTC. It is translated as CASSANRGQETQYF. The chain uses TRBV5-1 and TRBJ2-5; 7 bases are a match to TRBD1. Germline V gives CDR1 SGHRS, CDR2 YFSETQ. CDR3 length: 14 residues. J gave up 2 bases and V 4 bases, and 5 bases lay outside the gene matches.

This clonotype has a count of ten or more. This chain connects TRBV12-3 or TRBV12-4 to TRBJ2-7; a possible D gene is TRBD2 (5 bases). Trimming removed 0 bases from V and 3 bases from J, with 12 bases in between. The CDR3 has 15 residues. CDR3 loop: CASSLAHGLGYEQYF. CDR3 DNA sequence: TGTGCCAGCAGTTTAGCGCACGGACTGGGCTACGAGCAGTACTTC.

This clonotype was counted at least ten times. The chain links TRBV13 to TRBJ2-5, with a tentative D call TRBD2 (5 bases). This CDR3 comprises 16 residues. CDR1 is PRHDT and CDR2 is FYEKMQ in the germline V gene (reference sequence). V was cut by 5 bases and J by 0 bases, with 16 bases left in between. The CDR3 DNA is TGTGCCAGCAGCCGCGGTGAGGGTATGCACCAAGAGACCCAGTACTTC. Amino acids: CASSRGEGMHQETQYF.

This clonotype appeared many times. The rearrangement joins TRBV3-1 to TRBJ2-3, with TRBD2 identical over 11 bases. V was clipped by 1 base and J by 2 bases; unmatched bases: 8. CDR3 length equals 18 residues. Germline CDR1 and CDR2: LGHDT and YNNKEL (reference sequence). The CDR3 loop reads CASSQVAGGPLHTDTQYF. For the CDR3, the DNA is TGTGCCAGCAGCCAAGTAGCGGGAGGGCCCCTACACACAGATACGCAGTATTTT.

This clonotype came up many times. This chain links TRBV7-6 with TRBJ2-1; a weak D match, TRBD2 (5 bases). Germline V gene data show CDR1 as SGHVS and CDR2 as FNYEAQ. The CDR3 contains 12 residues. Trimming shortened V by 5 bases and J by 8 bases, and 10 bases separated the two germline ends. The chain's CDR3 is CASSVLEDEQFF. The CDR3 nucleotides read TGTGCCAGCAGCGTACTAGAGGATGAGCAGTTCTTC.